Each of the 9 T cell receptor beta chains below was sequenced from the same sample in a study of STAT5B mutations in CD4+ large granular lymphocyte leukemia. Sequencing was performed with immunoSEQ multiplex PCR; in TCRdb, only in-frame clones are kept and a portion is missing. The table has approximately 21,000 clones, 79% seen once; the top ten hold 0.42%. The sample was CD4+ T cells from blood buffy coats. The source is a human donor in good health.

The CDR3 protein is CASSEREVSYNEQFF. DNA of the CDR3: TGCGCCAGCAGCGAGCGGGAGGTTTCCTACAATGAGCAGTTCTTC. The chain couples TRBV5-1 to TRBJ2-1; 9 bases align to TRBD2. The J segment lost 1 base and the V segment lost 4 bases, leaving 3 bases of the junction unmatched. CDR1 is SGHRS and CDR2 is YFSETQ in the germline V gene. The CDR3 loop spans 15 amino acids.

This clone was counted a single time. The V call is TRBV10-3, the J call TRBJ1-5; D not resolved. Germline CDR1 and CDR2: ENHRY and SYGVKD. The CDR3 spans 15 residues. V was pared by 6 bases and J by 0 bases, with 12 bases between. As DNA, the CDR3 is TGTGCCATCAGCTCGGACCAATATAGCAATCAGCCCCAGCATTTT. It yields the protein CAISSDQYSNQPQHF.

This chain uses TRBV5-8 with TRBJ2-5; no reliable D call. The CDR3 has 14 amino acids. V lost 0 bases, J lost 0 bases, and 6 bases lay in between. Germline CDR1 reads SGHTS; CDR2 reads YDEGEE. CDR3 amino acids: CASSLGQHQETQYF. The CDR3 DNA follows: TGTGCCAGCAGCTTGGGACAACACCAAGAGACCCAGTACTTC. Using reference TRBV5-8 and TRBJ2-5 for the parts outside the CDR3, the full variable domain is EAGVTQSPTHLIKTRGQQATLRCSPISGHTSVYWYQQALGLGLQFLLWYDEGEERNRGNFPPRFSGRQFPNYSSELNVNALELEDSALYLCASSLGQHQETQYFGPGTRLLVL.

This chain connects TRBV7-2 to TRBJ2-3; D remains ambiguous. This CDR3 is built from 17 residues. Germline V gene sequence: CDR1 SGHTA, CDR2 FQGNSA. V lost 1 base and J 6 bases, leaving 20 bases between the germline ends. CDR3: CASSLGTIRSVGDTQYF. CDR3 nucleotide sequence: TGTGCCAGCAGCTTAGGGACCATCCGCTCAGTAGGTGATACGCAGTATTTT.

The chain carries TRBV15 and TRBJ2-3; D might be TRBD2 (6 bases). Germline values: CDR1 LNHNV, CDR2 YYDKDF (reference sequence). The CDR3 contains 16 residues. Trimming stripped 2 bases from V and 1 base from J, with 13 bases between. The DNA of the CDR3 is TGTGCCACCAGCAGAAAAAGCGGGTCAGGCACAGATACGCAGTATTTT. Translation gives CATSRKSGSGTDTQYF. Supplemented by reference TRBV15 and TRBJ2-3, the full variable domain reads DAMVIQNPRYQVTQFGKPVTLSCSQTLNHNVMYWYQQKSSQAPKLLFHYYDKDFNNEADTPDNFQSRRPNTSFCFLDIRSPGLGDTAMYLCATSRKSGSGTDTQYFGPGTRLTVL.

The V and J genes are TRBV6-5 and TRBJ2-7, with D possibly TRBD1 on 6 matching bases. The germline V and J ends were trimmed by 7 bases and 3 bases, with 10 bases remaining between them. Per germline, CDR1 MNHEY and CDR2 SVGAGI. The CDR3 covers 12 residues. CDR3 residues: CASMDSYYEQYF. The DNA of the CDR3 is TGTGCCAGCATGGACAGCTACTACGAGCAGTACTTC.

This clone came up a few times. The CDR3 spells CASSVASGRETQYF. The CDR3 nucleotides read TGTGCCAGCAGTGTAGCTAGCGGGCGAGAGACCCAGTACTTC. The chain combines TRBV2 with TRBJ2-5; TRBD2 matches 8 bases. The J segment lost 4 bases and the V segment lost 4 bases, leaving 5 bases of the junction unmatched. The length of the CDR3 is 14 residues. Germline V gene lookup returns CDR1 SNHLY and CDR2 FYNNEI.

This chain links TRBV6-5 with TRBJ2-7; 9 nucleotides agree with TRBD1. Per germline, CDR1 MNHEY and CDR2 SVGAGI. The CDR3 has 16 amino acids. After removal of 4 bases from V and 3 bases from J, the junction contained 10 bases not matched to a gene. CDR3 protein: CASSFGRDRDFYEQYF. The CDR3 DNA sequence: TGTGCCAGCAGTTTTGGCCGGGACAGGGACTTCTACGAGCAGTACTTC.

V usage is TRBV9 and J usage is TRBJ2-5, with 7 bases lining up with TRBD2. J gave up 4 bases and V 2 bases, and 8 bases lay outside the gene matches. CDR3 length: 15 amino acids. Per the germline V gene, CDR1 is SGDLS and CDR2 is YYNGEE. DNA for the CDR3: TGTGCCAGCAGCGTTGAGGCGGGAGTTGGAGAGACCCAGTACTTC. It yields the protein CASSVEAGVGETQYF. The full variable domain, with the rest looked up from reference TRBV9 and TRBJ2-5, is DSGVTQTPKHLITATGQRVTLRCSPRSGDLSVYWYQQSLDQGLQFLIQYYNGEERAKGNILERFSAQQFPDLHSELNLSSLELGDSALYFCASSVEAGVGETQYFGPGTRLLVL.